A single sample gave rise to the 28 T cell receptor beta chains below, sequenced in a study of shared clonotypes between healthy human individuals. Profiling relied on immunoSEQ multiplex PCR, and the TCRdb table lists in-frame clones only, not all of them. The sample yields 730,000 or so clones, about two thirds seen once. Sequencing was performed on memory CD4+ T cells sorted from blood. The subset: CD45RA-negative fraction. These receptors originate from a woman aged 25-40 years in good health.

Concerning this clone itself: Other DNA sequences within the sample encode an identical CDR3. The V call is TRBV28, the J call TRBJ1-2; D remains unclear. Deletions cut 3 bases from V and 1 base from J, with 6 bases between. The germline V gene has CDR1 MDHEN and CDR2 SYDVKM. This CDR3 has 13 residues. CDR3 residues: CASSLGNNYGYTF. The CDR3 bases are TGTGCCAGCAGTTTGGGAAATAACTATGGCTACACCTTC.

The chain carries TRBV10-2 and TRBJ2-2; D is ambiguous. This CDR3 spans 13 amino acids. V shed 7 bases and J shed 5 bases, with 11 bases lying between them. The V gene's germline CDR1 is WSHSY and CDR2 SAAADI. In DNA, the CDR3 is TGCGCCAGCACCCCGGTCGGGACCGGGGAGCTGTTTTTT. Residues: CASTPVGTGELFF.

The CDR3 protein is CASSLLAGGHEQYF. CDR3 sequence (DNA): TGTGCCAGCAGCTTACTAGCGGGGGGCCACGAGCAGTACTTC. The chain uses TRBV2 and TRBJ2-7; 12 bases match TRBD2. Germline V CDR1 and CDR2: SNHLY, FYNNEI. The CDR3 contains 14 residues. V lost 6 bases, J lost 5 bases, and 5 bases stayed unmatched.

The chain couples TRBV7-6 to TRBJ2-7; D possibly corresponds to TRBD2 (6 bases). The CDR3 loop spans 15 amino acids. Germline V gene data show CDR1 as SGHVS and CDR2 as FNYEAQ. V was shortened by 5 bases and J by 2 bases, with 16 bases between the two germline ends. The CDR3 loop is CASSPGPGLTYEQYF. In nucleotides, the CDR3 is TGTGCCAGCAGCCCAGGGCCGGGACTTACCTACGAGCAGTACTTC.

The sample holds many counts of this clone. This chain uses TRBV7-2 with TRBJ1-1, with unresolved D. Germline CDR1 and CDR2: SGHTA and FQGNSA. V lost 5 bases to trimming and J lost 6 bases, with 19 bases between them. This CDR3 is built from 15 residues. This CDR3 reads CASSRRMTPGAEAFF. The CDR3 bases are TGTGCCAGCAGCCGTAGAATGACCCCGGGAGCTGAAGCTTTCTTT.

This clone was found a few times. V gene TRBV27 combines with J gene TRBJ2-1; 8 bases are a match to TRBD2. This CDR3 comprises 15 residues. Per germline, CDR1 MNHEY and CDR2 SMNVEV (reference sequence). Trimming cost V 5 bases and J 8 bases; bases outside gene matches: 11. Here the CDR3 DNA reads TGTGCCAGCAGTGTCATAGCGGGGCCCCAGGATGAGCAGTTCTTC. It specifies CASSVIAGPQDEQFF.

The chain links TRBV10-1 to TRBJ2-3; D may be TRBD2 (5 bases). The CDR3 runs 13 residues. Deletions cut 3 bases from V and 4 bases from J, with 8 bases between. Per germline, CDR1 WNHNN and CDR2 SYGVQD (reference sequence). CDR3 region: CASSDASSDTQYF. The CDR3 DNA reads TGCGCCAGCAGTGATGCTAGCTCAGATACGCAGTATTTT.

This clone was observed a few times. The genes are TRBV7-2 and TRBJ2-3, with TRBD2 matching 7 bases. V was clipped by 2 bases and J by 0 bases; unmatched bases: 5. Germline-derived CDR1 and CDR2 are SGHTA and FQGNSA. This CDR3 is built from 16 residues. The CDR3: CASSLRGLGSTDTQYF. CDR3 nucleotide sequence: TGTGCCAGCAGCTTACGAGGACTAGGTAGCACAGATACGCAGTATTTT.

The genes are TRBV19 and TRBJ2-2, with a tentative D call TRBD1 (6 bases). The length of the CDR3 is 14 residues. Trimming pared 4 bases from V and 6 bases from J, leaving 12 bases between. Germline CDR1 reads LNHDA; CDR2 reads SQIVND (reference sequence). The CDR3 spells CASSRGRTAGELFF. CDR3 sequence (DNA): TGTGCCAGTAGTAGAGGAAGGACAGCCGGGGAGCTGTTTTTT. The whole variable domain, filled in from reference TRBV19 and TRBJ2-2, reads DGGITQSPKYLFRKEGQNVTLSCEQNLNHDAMYWYRQDPGQGLRLIYYSQIVNDFQKGDIAEGYSVSREKKESFPLTVTSAQKNPTAFYLCASSRGRTAGELFFGEGSRLTVL.

The gene calls are TRBV7-2 and TRBJ1-2, with D perhaps TRBD1 (5 bases). The germline V and J ends were trimmed by 5 bases and 4 bases, with 11 bases remaining between them. This CDR3 spans 13 amino acids. The germline V gene encodes CDR1 SGHTA and CDR2 FQGNSA. CDR3 in amino acids: CASSVDSAYGYTF. CDR3 bases: TGTGCCAGCAGCGTTGACAGTGCCTATGGCTACACCTTC.

V gene TRBV27 combines with J gene TRBJ1-1; 8 positions agree with TRBD1. CDR3 length equals 16 residues. Germline lookup yields CDR1 MNHEY and CDR2 SMNVEV (reference sequence). Trimming removed 6 bases from V and 1 base from J; junction bases left unmatched: 10. In nucleotides, the CDR3 is TGTGCCAGCAGCTCCTCAGGGGGCGCGGGGAACACTGAAGCTTTCTTT. This translates into CASSSSGGAGNTEAFF.

The chain recombines TRBV27 with TRBJ2-3, with D possibly matching TRBD2 (5 bases). The germline V gene has CDR1 MNHEY and CDR2 SMNVEV (reference sequence). V lost 5 bases and J lost 2, with 8 bases in between. The CDR3 covers 13 residues. As DNA, the CDR3 is TGTGCCAGCAGTCGGGGTGTCACAGATACGCAGTATTTT. Protein: CASSRGVTDTQYF.

This chain connects TRBV28 to TRBJ1-2; D call uncertain. This CDR3 is 15 amino acids long. V lost 6 bases and J 0 bases, leaving 14 bases between the germline ends. Germline-derived CDR1 and CDR2 are MDHEN and SYDVKM. As DNA, the CDR3 is TGTGCCAGCAGCCCCTCCGGCCTAGCTAACTATGGCTACACCTTC. Residues: CASSPSGLANYGYTF.

J is TRBJ1-4 and V is TRBV4-1; no clear D gene. Deletions cut 4 bases from V and 8 bases from J, with 20 bases between. The CDR3 length is 16 residues. In germline, CDR1 is MGHRA, CDR2 YSYEKL. CDR3 DNA sequence: TGCGCCAGCAGCCGACAAAACAGCATCCTGGGGGAAAAACTGTTTTTT. Translating it yields CASSRQNSILGEKLFF.

As concerns this clone: This clone may be a read error of a much larger clone one base away. Within the sample, other DNA sequences also encode this same CDR3. This sequence joins TRBV11-2 and TRBJ1-1; D ambiguous. Trimming cost V 4 bases and J 3 bases, with 9 bases left between them. The CDR3 sequence is 13 residues long. CDR1 is SGHAT and CDR2 is FQNNGV in the germline V gene. CDR3 DNA sequence: TGTGCCAGCAGCTCCCAGAGGGACACTGAAGCTTTCTTT. This translates into CASSSQRDTEAFF.

V is TRBV19 and J is TRBJ1-1, with 9 positions matching TRBD1. Germline lookup yields CDR1 LNHDA and CDR2 SQIVND (reference sequence). Trimming took 6 bases from V and 5 from J; bases not matched to a gene: 10. CDR3 length: 15 amino acids. This chain's CDR3 is CASSLGGQGETEAFF. In nucleotides, the CDR3 is TGTGCCAGTAGCCTAGGGGGACAGGGAGAAACTGAAGCTTTCTTT.

CDR3 DNA: TGTGCCTGGAGTCGGGAAGAGACCCAGTACTTC. It codes for CAWSREETQYF. The chain combines TRBV30 with TRBJ2-5; D ambiguous. The germline V gene has CDR1 GTSNPN and CDR2 SVGIG (reference sequence). V gave up 2 bases and J gave up 3 bases, with 4 bases separating them. The CDR3 is made up of 11 amino acids.

The gene calls are TRBV5-1 and TRBJ2-7; 10 nucleotides line up with TRBD1. The V and J ends lost 2 bases and 5 bases, in that order; junction bases with no gene match: 10. Per the germline V gene, CDR1 is SGHRS and CDR2 is YFSETQ. This CDR3 is built from 16 residues. In DNA form, the CDR3 reads TGCGCCAGCAGCTTTGGTACCGGGACAGGGGAGGACGAGCAGTACTTC. Residues: CASSFGTGTGEDEQYF. The whole variable domain, filled in from reference TRBV5-1 and TRBJ2-7, reads KAGVTQTPRYLIKTRGQQVTLSCSPISGHRSVSWYQQTPGQGLQFLFEYFSETQRNKGNFPGRFSGRQFSNSRSEMNVSTLELGDSALYLCASSFGTGTGEDEQYFGPGTRLTVT.

The rearrangement links TRBV29-1 to TRBJ2-7; D remains unclear. V was shortened by 6 bases and J by 3 bases, with 6 bases between the two germline ends. The CDR3 is made up of 10 amino acids. The germline CDR1 and CDR2 sequences are SQVTM and ANQGSEA. CDR3 DNA sequence: TGCAGCGTAGGCAACTACGAGCAGTACTTC. This codes for CSVGNYEQYF.

This clone was seen a few times. The chain recombines TRBV20-1 with TRBJ1-1; D uncertain. Between the trimmed V and J ends, which lost 5 bases and 10 bases, there was a span of 11 bases. This CDR3 comprises 10 residues. Germline values: CDR1 DFQATT, CDR2 SNEGSKA (reference sequence). The CDR3 nucleotides read TGCAGTGCTCACAGACACTCAGCTTTCTTT. This encodes CSAHRHSAFF.

The chain is built from TRBV4-2 and TRBJ2-3; TRBD2 matches at 13 bases. This CDR3 has 15 residues. The germline CDR1 and CDR2 sequences are LGHNA and YNFKEQ. Trimming at V came to 3 bases and at J to 5 bases, leaving 2 bases not matched to a gene. CDR3 DNA: TGTGCCAGCAGCCATGGACTAGCGGGAGTAGATACGCAGTATTTT. This gives the protein CASSHGLAGVDTQYF.

This chain joins TRBV6-4 and TRBJ1-2; TRBD1 is a possible D gene (5 bases). V shed 3 bases and J shed 2 bases, with 13 bases lying between them. The CDR3 consists of 15 residues. Germline V gives CDR1 MRHNA, CDR2 SNTAGT. The CDR3 coding sequence is TGTGCCAGCAGTGAGGATCAGGGTGGGAACTATGGCTACACCTTC. It yields the protein CASSEDQGGNYGYTF.

A note on this clone: Other DNA sequences from this sample encode an identical CDR3 as well. V is TRBV28 and J is TRBJ2-7, with D unresolved. Germline CDR1 is MDHEN and CDR2 is SYDVKM. V lost 3 bases and J 3 bases, leaving 3 bases between the germline ends. This CDR3 has 11 residues. CDR3 nucleotide sequence: TGTGCCAGCAGTTTCAGCTACGAGCAGTACTTC. Protein sequence: CASSFSYEQYF.

The gene calls are TRBV6-1 and TRBJ2-3, with D tentatively TRBD1 (6 bases). Deletions cut 4 bases from V and 2 bases from J, with 16 bases between. CDR1 and CDR2 from the germline V gene are MNHNS and SASEGT. The CDR3 covers 16 residues. CDR3 nucleotides: TGTGCCAGCAGTGTACAGGGTGGGGGCTTCACAGATACGCAGTATTTT. This translates into CASSVQGGGFTDTQYF.

CDR3 sequence reads: CASSLYPSGIYEQYF. CDR3 bases: TGTGCCAGCAGTTTATATCCTAGCGGTATCTACGAGCAGTACTTC. This chain uses TRBV27 with TRBJ2-7; 7 bases align to TRBD2. Germline V gene lookup returns CDR1 MNHEY and CDR2 SMNVEV (reference sequence). V trimming: 1 base; J trimming: 3 bases; junction bases outside the gene matches: 6. The CDR3 is 15 amino acids.

This clone came up once. The chain combines TRBV2 with TRBJ1-4; no firm D call. V lost 4 bases, J lost 4 bases, and 10 bases lay in between. The CDR3 is 14 residues long. Germline assignment: CDR1 SNHLY and CDR2 FYNNEI. The DNA of the CDR3 is TGTGCCAGCAGTGCAGGTAGAGGTAATGAAAAACTGTTTTTT. Amino acids: CASSAGRGNEKLFF.

Of note for this clone: This same CDR3 is encoded by further DNA sequences in the sample. The chain employs TRBV29-1 and TRBJ2-7, with D maybe TRBD1 (6 bases). V was clipped by 3 bases and J by 6 bases, with 9 bases between them. Germline CDR1 and CDR2: SQVTM and ANQGSEA. The CDR3 has 11 residues. As DNA, the CDR3 is TGCAGCGTTGATAGAGGGGGCGAGCAGTACTTC. Amino acids: CSVDRGGEQYF.

This clone turned up a few times. This rearrangement joins TRBV5-1 to TRBJ2-2, with 7 nucleotides matching TRBD2. V was clipped by 4 bases and J by 5 bases; unmatched bases: 11. Germline-derived CDR1 and CDR2 are SGHRS and YFSETQ. This CDR3 contains 16 residues. The CDR3 bases are TGCGCCAGCAGCCCCCCTGCGGGAGAGGGAACCGGGGAGCTGTTTTTT. Protein product: CASSPPAGEGTGELFF.